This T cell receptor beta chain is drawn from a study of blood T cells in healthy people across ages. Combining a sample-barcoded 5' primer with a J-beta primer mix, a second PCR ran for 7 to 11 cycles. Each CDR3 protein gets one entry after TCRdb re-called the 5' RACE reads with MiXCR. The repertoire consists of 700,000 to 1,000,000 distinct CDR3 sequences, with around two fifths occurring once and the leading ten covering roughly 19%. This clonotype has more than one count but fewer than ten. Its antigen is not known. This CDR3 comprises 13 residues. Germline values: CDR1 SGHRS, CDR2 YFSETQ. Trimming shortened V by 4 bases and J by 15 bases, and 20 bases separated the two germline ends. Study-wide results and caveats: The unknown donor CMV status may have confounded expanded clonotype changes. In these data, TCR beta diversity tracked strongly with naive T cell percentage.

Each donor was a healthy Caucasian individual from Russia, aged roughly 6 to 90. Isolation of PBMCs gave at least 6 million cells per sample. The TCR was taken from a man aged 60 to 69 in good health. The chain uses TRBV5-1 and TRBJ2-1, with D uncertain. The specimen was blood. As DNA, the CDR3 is TGCGCCAGCAGCGTGGCCCATGAGGACCATGGGTTCTTC. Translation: CASSVAHEDHGFF. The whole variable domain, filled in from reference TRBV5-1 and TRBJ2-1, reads KAGVTQTPRYLIKTRGQQVTLSCSPISGHRSVSWYQQTPGQGLQFLFEYFSETQRNKGNFPGRFSGRQFSNSRSEMNVSTLELGDSALYLCASSVAHEDHGFFGPGTRLTVL.